This note documents a single T cell receptor beta chain sequence. Its matching antigen is unknown. The sample carries other DNA sequences with the same CDR3. This entry belongs to a study of T cells in localized non-small cell lung cancer. Per the germline V gene, CDR1 is GTSNPN and CDR2 is SVGIG (reference sequence). With V trimmed by 2 bases and J by 0 bases, 12 bases remained unmatched. The CDR3 is 19 amino acids. Study findings and constraints: Measurement of T cell clonality placed uninvolved adjacent lung highest, above the level in tumor.

Libraries were prepared by immunoSEQ multiplex PCR; TCRdb keeps only in-frame clonotypes and omits some of them. This sample carries approximately 150,000 clones, around 90% of them seen once, and the ten largest clones take around 1.8%. The sequence was obtained from a female donor older than 55 with stage I lung adenocarcinoma. The V gene is TRBV30, the J gene TRBJ2-6, with 8 bases that match TRBD2. The input for sequencing was peripheral blood, taken before any cancer treatment. CDR3 sequence reads: CAWSSKGGGGPSGANVLTF. As DNA, the CDR3 is TGTGCCTGGAGTTCAAAGGGGGGCGGGGGGCCCTCTGGGGCCAACGTCCTGACTTTC.